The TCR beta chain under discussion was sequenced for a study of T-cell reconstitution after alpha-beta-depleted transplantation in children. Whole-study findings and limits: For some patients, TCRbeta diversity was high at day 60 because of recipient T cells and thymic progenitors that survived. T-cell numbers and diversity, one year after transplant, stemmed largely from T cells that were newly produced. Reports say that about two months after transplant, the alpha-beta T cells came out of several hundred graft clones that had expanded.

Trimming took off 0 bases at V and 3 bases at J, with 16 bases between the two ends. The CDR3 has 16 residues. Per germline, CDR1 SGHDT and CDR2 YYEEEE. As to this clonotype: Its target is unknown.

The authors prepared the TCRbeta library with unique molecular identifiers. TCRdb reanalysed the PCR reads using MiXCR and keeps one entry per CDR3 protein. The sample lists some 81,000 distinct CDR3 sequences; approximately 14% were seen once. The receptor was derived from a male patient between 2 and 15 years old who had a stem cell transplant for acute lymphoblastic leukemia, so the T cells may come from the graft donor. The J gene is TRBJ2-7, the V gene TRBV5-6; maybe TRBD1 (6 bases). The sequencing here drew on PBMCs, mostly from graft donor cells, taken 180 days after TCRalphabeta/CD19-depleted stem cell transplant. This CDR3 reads CASSLGVSGVLYEQYF. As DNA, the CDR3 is TGTGCCAGCAGCTTGGGGGTATCAGGGGTCCTCTACGAGCAGTACTTC.